Sequencing of this T cell receptor beta chain was carried out in a study of T cells in tumors after PD-1 blockade. Study-wide results and limits: Clonal replacement appeared only between pre- and post-treatment samples.

Tumor biopsies came from the same primary tumor site before and after PD-1 blockade. CDR1 and CDR2 (germline): SGHVS, FQNEAQ. J lost 5 bases, V lost 8 bases, and 16 bases had no gene match. The length of the CDR3 is 16 residues. Repertoires were generated with immunoSEQ multiplex PCR, while TCRdb's copy carries only in-frame clones and drops some. The data contain around 4,800 clones, 63% of them singletons. Details on this clone: Antigen specificity is unknown.

This clonotype originated in a human donor with basal cell carcinoma. Source: tumor tissue, taken after anti-PD-1 treatment. This chain uses TRBV7-8 with TRBJ2-3, with 7 bases identical to TRBD2. CDR3 DNA: TGTGCCAGCGGGCGAGAGGCAGGTTGGGGGGGAGATACGCAGTATTTT. Translated, it gives CASGREAGWGGDTQYF.